This T cell receptor (beta chain) was recorded in a study of breast tumors, draining lymph nodes, adjacent tissues. The study, taken as a whole, reports: Tumor TCR diversity was below lymph nodes but above nontumor tissue. Luminal-like breast cancer showed significantly higher tumor–nontumor repertoire similarity than basal-like.

Axillary draining lymph nodes of breast cancer patients supplied the node samples. This clonotype was seen many times. The target antigen is unknown. Each CDR3 protein is one row after TCRdb ran MiXCR on the multiplex PCR reads. The table has over 70,000 distinct CDR3 sequences, approximately 28% seen once. The specimen sequenced was axillary lymph node tissue. This receptor was obtained from a female donor with breast cancer. Some clones in this sample may be carry-over from other donors' samples.

The CDR3 spells CASRGVSTDTQYF. CDR3 DNA: TGTGCCAGTAGGGGTGTCTCCACAGATACGCAGTATTTT. The rearrangement uses TRBV19 and TRBJ2-3; D gene unclear. Germline lookup yields CDR1 LNHDA and CDR2 SQIVND (reference sequence). The ends were cut back, 6 bases at V and 2 bases at J, with 9 bases in the middle. This CDR3 region has 13 residues.